This passage covers 9 T cell receptor beta chains from one sample sequenced in a study of resident and recirculating memory T cells in vitiligo. Libraries were prepared by immunoSEQ multiplex PCR; TCRdb keeps only in-frame clonotypes and omits some of them. Of roughly 40,000 clones listed, about nine tenths are singletons. The source material was blood. These receptors all stem from a male donor with vitiligo.

The J gene is TRBJ2-5, the V gene TRBV4-1, with D tentatively TRBD1 (5 bases). The DNA end favors TRBJ2-7, so the J call may be wrong. Germline V CDR1 and CDR2: MGHRA, YSYEKL. The CDR3 has 14 residues. Here the CDR3 reads CASSQEERRGEQYF. As DNA, the CDR3 is TGCGCCAGCAGCCAAGAAGAGAGAAGGGGCGAGCAGTACTTC.

This clone was detected once. The gene calls are TRBV30 and TRBJ1-1; 8 nucleotides align to TRBD1. Germline V lookup: CDR1 GTSNPN, CDR2 SVGIG (reference sequence). V gave up 2 bases and J gave up 3 bases; unmatched junction bases: 17. The CDR3 totals 18 residues. DNA for the CDR3: TGTGCCTGGAGTAAAAGGAACCGGGACAGGTGGGGGGACACTGAAGCTTTCTTT. Protein: CAWSKRNRDRWGDTEAFF.

This chain uses TRBV9 with TRBJ2-5, with a possible D match to TRBD2 (6 bases). The germline gives CDR1 SGDLS, CDR2 YYNGEE. This CDR3 has 14 residues. Trimming left V 4 bases short and J 5 bases short, with 15 bases between. The CDR3 loop is CASSTTGLTETQYF. The CDR3 DNA sequence: TGTGCCAGCAGCACGACCGGACTAACGGAGACCCAGTACTTC.

The V call is TRBV7-9, the J call TRBJ2-1; possibly TRBD2 for D (6 bases). CDR3 size: 14 residues. The V end was cut by 3 bases, the J end by 5 bases, with 11 bases between. Germline V lookup: CDR1 SEHNR, CDR2 FQNEAQ (reference sequence). CDR3 in DNA: TGTGCCAGCAGCTTCGGGACTTATAACAATGAGCAGTTCTTC. Translating it yields CASSFGTYNNEQFF. Filled out from reference TRBV7-9 and TRBJ2-1, the complete variable domain reads DTGVSQNPRHKITKRGQNVTFRCDPISEHNRLYWYRQTLGQGPEFLTYFQNEAQLEKSRLLSDRFSAERPKGSFSTLEIQRTEQGDSAMYLCASSFGTYNNEQFFGPGTRLTVL.

The V gene is TRBV6-1, the J gene TRBJ2-7; TRBD2 might be the D (5 bases). V shed 8 bases and J shed 2 bases, with 13 bases lying between them. Per the germline V gene, CDR1 is MNHNS and CDR2 is SASEGT. CDR3 length: 13 amino acids. Written as DNA, the CDR3 is TGTGCCAGCCTACTAGTTACCCCCTACGAGCAGTACTTC. Amino acids: CASLLVTPYEQYF.

Only one count was recorded for this clone. The chain is built from TRBV19 and TRBJ1-2; TRBD1 might be the D (6 bases). CDR3 size: 14 residues. The V gene's germline CDR1 is LNHDA and CDR2 SQIVND (reference sequence). V was pared by 0 bases and J by 4 bases, with 9 bases between. The CDR3 region is CASSIEPTGYGYTF. Written as DNA, the CDR3 is TGTGCCAGTAGTATAGAACCGACAGGCTATGGCTACACCTTC. Together with reference TRBV19 and TRBJ1-2, the CDR3 gives the full variable domain: DGGITQSPKYLFRKEGQNVTLSCEQNLNHDAMYWYRQDPGQGLRLIYYSQIVNDFQKGDIAEGYSVSREKKESFPLTVTSAQKNPTAFYLCASSIEPTGYGYTFGSGTRLTVV.

The chain links TRBV11-1 to TRBJ1-2, with 12 bases identical to TRBD1. The trim removed 5 bases at V and 6 bases at J, leaving 4 bases unmatched. Germline CDR1 and CDR2: SGHAT and FQDESV (reference sequence). The CDR3 sequence is 14 residues long. CDR3 sequence: CASSPGQGANGYTF. CDR3 coding DNA: TGTGCCAGCAGCCCGGGACAGGGGGCGAATGGCTACACCTTC.

The genes are TRBV7-9 and TRBJ1-1; 7 bases are shared with TRBD1. With V trimmed by 2 bases and J by 1 base, 10 bases remained unmatched. CDR1 is SEHNR and CDR2 is FQNEAQ in the germline V gene (reference sequence). The CDR3 consists of 17 residues. The CDR3 region has the DNA TGTGCCAGCAGCTTACCTTGGACAGGAGGACCGAACACTGAAGCTTTCTTT. Translated: CASSLPWTGGPNTEAFF.

The rearrangement links TRBV5-1 to TRBJ2-2; 9 nucleotides agree with TRBD2. The V segment lost 0 bases and the J segment 6 bases; nucleotides outside the gene matches: 3. This CDR3 contains 15 residues. The germline V gene encodes CDR1 SGHRS and CDR2 YFSETQ. CDR3 nucleotide sequence: TGCGCCAGCAGCTTGGGACTAGCGGATTCCGGGGAGCTGTTTTTT. Translation: CASSLGLADSGELFF.